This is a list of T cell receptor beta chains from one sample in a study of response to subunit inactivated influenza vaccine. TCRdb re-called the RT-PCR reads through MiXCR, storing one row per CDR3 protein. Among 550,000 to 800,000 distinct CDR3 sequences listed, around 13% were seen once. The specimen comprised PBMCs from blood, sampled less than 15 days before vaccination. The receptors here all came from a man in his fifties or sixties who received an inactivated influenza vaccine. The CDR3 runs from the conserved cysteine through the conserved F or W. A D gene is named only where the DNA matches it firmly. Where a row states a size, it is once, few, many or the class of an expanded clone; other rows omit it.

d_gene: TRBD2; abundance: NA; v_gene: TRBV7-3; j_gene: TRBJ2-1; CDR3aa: CASSYGTSGPYNNEQFF; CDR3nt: TGTGCCAGCAGCTACGGGACTAGCGGACCATATAACAATGAGCAGTTCTTC
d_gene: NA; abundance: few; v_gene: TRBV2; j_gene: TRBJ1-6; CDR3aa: CASSKDGSSYNSPLHF; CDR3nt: TGTGCCAGCAGTAAGGACGGTAGCTCCTATAATTCACCCCTCCACTTT
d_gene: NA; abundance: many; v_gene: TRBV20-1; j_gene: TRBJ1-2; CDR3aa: CSARQGTSPNGYTF; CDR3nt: TGCAGTGCTAGGCAGGGGACCTCTCCTAATGGCTACACCTTC
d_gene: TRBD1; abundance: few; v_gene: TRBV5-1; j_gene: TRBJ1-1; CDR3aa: CASSRGTDNTEAFF; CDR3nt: TGCGCCAGCAGCAGGGGGACAGATAACACTGAAGCTTTCTTT
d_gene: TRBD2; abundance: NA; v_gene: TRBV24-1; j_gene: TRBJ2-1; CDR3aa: CATSSLDGTSGRGEQFF; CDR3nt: TGTGCCACCAGTTCCCTAGACGGGACTAGCGGGAGAGGTGAGCAGTTCTTC
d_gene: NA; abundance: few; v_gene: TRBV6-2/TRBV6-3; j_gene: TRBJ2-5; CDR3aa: CASSLGGTIQETQYF; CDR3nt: TGTGCCAGCAGTTTGGGAGGCACGATCCAAGAGACCCAGTACTTC
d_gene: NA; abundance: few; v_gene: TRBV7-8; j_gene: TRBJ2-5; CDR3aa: CASSLFGGNRETQYF; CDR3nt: TGTGCCAGCAGCTTATTCGGGGGAAATCGAGAGACCCAGTACTTC
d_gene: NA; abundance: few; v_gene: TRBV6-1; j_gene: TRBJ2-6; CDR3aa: CASSEGPGANVLTF; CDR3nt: TGTGCCAGCAGTGAAGGGCCTGGGGCCAACGTCCTGACTTTC
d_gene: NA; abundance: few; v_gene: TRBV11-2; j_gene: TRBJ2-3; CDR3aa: CASSALSTTDTQYF; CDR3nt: TGTGCCAGCAGCGCGTTAAGCACCACAGATACGCAGTATTTT
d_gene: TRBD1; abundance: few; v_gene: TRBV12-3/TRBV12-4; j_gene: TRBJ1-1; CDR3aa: CASSLGQGAFF; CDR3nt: TGTGCCAGCAGTTTAGGACAGGGAGCTTTCTTT
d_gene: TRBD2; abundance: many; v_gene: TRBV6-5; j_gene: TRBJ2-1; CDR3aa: CASNLAGADEQFF; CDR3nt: TGTGCCAGCAATTTAGCGGGAGCGGATGAGCAGTTCTTC
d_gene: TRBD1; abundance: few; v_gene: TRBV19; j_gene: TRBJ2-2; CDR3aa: CASSKGQMNTGELFF; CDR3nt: TGTGCCAGTAGTAAGGGACAGATGAACACCGGGGAGCTGTTTTTT
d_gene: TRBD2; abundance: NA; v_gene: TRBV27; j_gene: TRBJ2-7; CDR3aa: CASSLSWAGEYEQYF; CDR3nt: TGTGCCAGCAGTTTATCGTGGGCGGGAGAGTACGAGCAGTACTTC
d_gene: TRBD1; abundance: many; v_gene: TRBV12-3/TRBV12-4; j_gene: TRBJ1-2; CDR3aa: CASTLGLVGQPYGYTF; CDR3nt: TGTGCCAGCACACTTGGGTTGGTGGGACAGCCTTATGGCTACACCTTC
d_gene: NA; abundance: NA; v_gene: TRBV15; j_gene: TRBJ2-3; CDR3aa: CATSESRRLSTDTQYF; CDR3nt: TGTGCCACCAGCGAGTCCAGGCGGTTGAGCACAGATACGCAGTATTTT
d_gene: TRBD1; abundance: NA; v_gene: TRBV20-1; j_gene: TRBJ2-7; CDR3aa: CSAEITGGYEQYF; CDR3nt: TGCAGTGCTGAAATTACAGGGGGTTACGAGCAGTACTTC
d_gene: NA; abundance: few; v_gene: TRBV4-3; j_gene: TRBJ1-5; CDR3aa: CASSRYRTGSHSNQPQHF; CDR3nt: TGCGCCAGCAGCCGATATAGAACGGGGTCCCATAGCAATCAGCCCCAGCATTTT
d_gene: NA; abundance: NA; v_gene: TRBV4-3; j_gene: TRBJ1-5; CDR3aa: CASSRQGHTEPQHF; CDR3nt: TGCGCCAGCAGCCGCCAGGGGCACACGGAGCCCCAGCATTTT
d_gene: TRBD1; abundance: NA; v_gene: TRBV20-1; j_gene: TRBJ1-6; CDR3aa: CSASKRSRQGGHF; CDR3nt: TGCAGTGCTAGTAAACGCAGTCGCCAGGGGGGCCACTTT
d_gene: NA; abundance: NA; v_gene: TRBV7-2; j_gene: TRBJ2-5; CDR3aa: CASSSRRYAETQYF; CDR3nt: TGTGCCAGCAGCTCCCGTAGGTATGCGGAGACCCAGTACTTC
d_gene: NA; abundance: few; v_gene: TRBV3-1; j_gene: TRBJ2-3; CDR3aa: CASSRPGTRSAQYF; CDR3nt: TGTGCCAGCAGCCGACCAGGGACACGGTCTGCGCAGTATTTT
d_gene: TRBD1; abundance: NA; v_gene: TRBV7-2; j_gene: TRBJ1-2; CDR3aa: CASSLAETGGLGYTF; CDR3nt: TGTGCCAGCAGCTTAGCGGAAACAGGGGGCCTTGGCTACACCTTC
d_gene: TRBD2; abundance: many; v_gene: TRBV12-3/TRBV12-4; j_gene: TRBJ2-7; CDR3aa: CASGTPGLAGGEQYF; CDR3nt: TGTGCCAGCGGGACTCCGGGACTAGCGGGGGGCGAGCAGTACTTC
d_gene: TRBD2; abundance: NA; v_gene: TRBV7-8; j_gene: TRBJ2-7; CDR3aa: CASSPAVAGGPYEQYF; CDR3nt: TGTGCCAGCAGCCCGGCGGTGGCGGGAGGTCCCTACGAGCAGTACTTC
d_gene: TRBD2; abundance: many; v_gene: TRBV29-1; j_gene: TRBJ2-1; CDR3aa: CSVLSGTGYEQFF; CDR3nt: TGCAGCGTCCTTAGCGGGACGGGGTATGAGCAGTTCTTC
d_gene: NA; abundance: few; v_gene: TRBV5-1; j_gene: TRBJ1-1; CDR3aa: CASRLGTQNTEAFF; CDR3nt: TGCGCCAGCAGACTAGGGACCCAAAACACTGAAGCTTTCTTT
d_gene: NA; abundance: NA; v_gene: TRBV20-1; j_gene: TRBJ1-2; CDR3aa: CSAPDWQGYGYTF; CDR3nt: TGCAGTGCCCCCGATTGGCAGGGCTATGGCTACACCTTC
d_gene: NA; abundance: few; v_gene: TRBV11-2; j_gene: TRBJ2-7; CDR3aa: CASSLGLSWFEQYF; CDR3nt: TGTGCCAGCAGCTTGGGACTTTCTTGGTTCGAGCAGTACTTC
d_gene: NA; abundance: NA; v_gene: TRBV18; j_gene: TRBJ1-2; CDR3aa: CASSVTTGDNYGYTF; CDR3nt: TGTGCCAGCTCCGTTACCACGGGCGATAACTATGGCTACACCTTC
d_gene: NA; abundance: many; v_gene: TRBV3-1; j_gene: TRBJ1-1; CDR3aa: CASSPRQDTEAFF; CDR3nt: TGTGCCAGCAGCCCCCGACAGGACACTGAAGCTTTCTTT
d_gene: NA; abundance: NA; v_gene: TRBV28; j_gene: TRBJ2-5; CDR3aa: CASGGRFQETQYF; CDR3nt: TGTGCCAGCGGAGGAAGGTTTCAAGAGACCCAGTACTTC
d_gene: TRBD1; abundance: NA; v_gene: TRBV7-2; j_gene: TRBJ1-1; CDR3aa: CASSAGQGMNTEAFF; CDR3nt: TGTGCCAGCAGCGCCGGACAGGGGATGAACACTGAAGCTTTCTTT
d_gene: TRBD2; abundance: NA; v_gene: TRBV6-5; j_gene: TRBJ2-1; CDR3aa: CASSYDGRPDAEQFF; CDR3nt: TGTGCCAGCAGTTACGACGGGAGGCCCGATGCGGAGCAGTTCTTC
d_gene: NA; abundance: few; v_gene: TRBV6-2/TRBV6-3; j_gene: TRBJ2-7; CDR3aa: CASSYGGRGEQYF; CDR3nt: TGTGCCAGCAGTTACGGCGGTCGGGGCGAGCAGTACTTC
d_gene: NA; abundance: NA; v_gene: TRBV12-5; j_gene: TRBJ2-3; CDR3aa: CASGGPGTDTQYF; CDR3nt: TGTGCTAGTGGTGGCCCGGGGACAGATACGCAGTATTTT
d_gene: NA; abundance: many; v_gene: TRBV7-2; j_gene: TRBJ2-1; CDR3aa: CASSLVGTYNEQFF; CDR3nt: TGTGCCAGCAGCTTAGTAGGGACCTACAATGAGCAGTTCTTC
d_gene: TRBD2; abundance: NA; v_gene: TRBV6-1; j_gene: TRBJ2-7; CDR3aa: CASSSTSGRIRGQYF; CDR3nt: TGTGCCAGCAGCTCGACTAGCGGGAGGATTCGCGGGCAGTACTTC
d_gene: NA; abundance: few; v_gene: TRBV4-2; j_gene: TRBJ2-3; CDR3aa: CASSQESDPPAQYF; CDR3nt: TGTGCCAGCAGCCAAGAATCGGACCCCCCGGCGCAGTATTTT
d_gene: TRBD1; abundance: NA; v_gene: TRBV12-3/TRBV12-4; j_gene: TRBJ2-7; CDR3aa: CASSQNRGETYEQYF; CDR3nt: TGTGCCAGCAGCCAGAACAGGGGGGAGACCTACGAGCAGTACTTC
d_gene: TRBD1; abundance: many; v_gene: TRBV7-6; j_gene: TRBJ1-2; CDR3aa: CASSSTLGGANYGYTF; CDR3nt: TGTGCCAGCAGCTCCACCTTAGGGGGCGCTAACTATGGCTACACCTTC
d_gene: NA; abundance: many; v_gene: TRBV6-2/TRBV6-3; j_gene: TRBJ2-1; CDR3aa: CASSIGDGLRFF; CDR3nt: TGTGCCAGCAGCATAGGAGATGGACTTCGGTTCTTC
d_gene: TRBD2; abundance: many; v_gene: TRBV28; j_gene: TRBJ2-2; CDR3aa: CASSFSGGASGELFF; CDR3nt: TGTGCCAGCAGTTTTAGCGGGGGGGCCTCCGGGGAGCTGTTTTTT
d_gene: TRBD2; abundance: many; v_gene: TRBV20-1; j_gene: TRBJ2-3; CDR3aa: CSARAGGITDTQYF; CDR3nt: TGCAGTGCTAGAGCCGGGGGGATCACAGATACGCAGTATTTT
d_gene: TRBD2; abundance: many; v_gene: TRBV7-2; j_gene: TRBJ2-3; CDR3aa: CASSPRLADGTDTQYF; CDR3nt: TGTGCCAGCAGCCCGAGACTAGCGGATGGCACAGATACGCAGTATTTT
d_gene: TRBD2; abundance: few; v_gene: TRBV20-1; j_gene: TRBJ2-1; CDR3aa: CSARPRGEGLAGGLTSSYNEQFF; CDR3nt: TGCAGTGCTAGGCCGAGGGGGGAAGGACTAGCGGGAGGCCTCACTAGCTCCTACAATGAGCAGTTCTTC
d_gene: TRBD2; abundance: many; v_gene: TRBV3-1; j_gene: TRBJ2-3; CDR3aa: CASSLTSGGAWSDTQYF; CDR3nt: TGTGCCAGCAGCCTAACTAGCGGGGGGGCGTGGTCAGATACGCAGTATTTT
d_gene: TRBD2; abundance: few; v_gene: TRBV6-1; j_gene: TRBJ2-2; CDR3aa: CASLEGTSGVTGELFF; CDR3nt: TGTGCCAGCCTAGAAGGGACTAGCGGGGTCACCGGGGAGCTGTTTTTT